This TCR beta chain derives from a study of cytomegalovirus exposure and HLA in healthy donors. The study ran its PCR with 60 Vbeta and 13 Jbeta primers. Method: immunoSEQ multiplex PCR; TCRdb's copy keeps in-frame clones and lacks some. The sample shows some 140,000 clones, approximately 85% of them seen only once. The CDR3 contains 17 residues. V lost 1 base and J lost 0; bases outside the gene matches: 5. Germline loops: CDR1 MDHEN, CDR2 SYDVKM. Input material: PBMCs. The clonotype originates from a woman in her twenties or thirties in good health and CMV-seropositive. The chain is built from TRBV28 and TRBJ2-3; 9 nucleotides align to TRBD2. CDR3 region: CASSLYLAGMSTDTQYF. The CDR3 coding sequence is TGTGCCAGCAGTTTATATCTAGCGGGGATGAGCACAGATACGCAGTATTTT.